A single sample is the source of the 26 T cell receptor beta chains below, sequenced in a study of identical twins. TCRdb ran MiXCR on the 5' RACE reads and lists one entry per CDR3 protein. The sample has 300,000 to 400,000 distinct CDR3 sequences; around 12% are singletons. These data are also associated with another study on yellow fever vaccine responses in identical twins.

The sample taken for sequencing was CD8+ T cells sorted from blood. All receptors come from a woman aged 18-29 years in good health.

The chain combines TRBV4-1 with TRBJ1-1; 9 bases fit TRBD1. Unmatched junction bases numbered 6, after V lost 4 bases and J lost 3 bases. Germline CDR1 and CDR2: MGHRA and YSYEKL. CDR3 length: 15 residues. The CDR3 loop is CASSPGQGIDTEAFF. The DNA of the CDR3 is TGCGCCAGCAGCCCGGGACAGGGTATCGACACTGAAGCTTTCTTT.

This clonotype was observed a few times. V usage is TRBV12-5 and J usage is TRBJ2-6; D uncertain. The CDR3 is 16 amino acids. Germline-derived CDR1 and CDR2 are LGHNT and FRNRAP. V was shortened by 1 base and J by 2 bases, with 9 bases between the two germline ends. The CDR3 DNA reads as TGTGCTAGTGGTTTGGACCCGTTCGCTGGGGCCAACGTCCTGACTTTC. Translated: CASGLDPFAGANVLTF.

The table lists this clonotype with a few counts. CDR3 nucleotides: TGCGCCAGCAGCCAAGATCCACGGAGCGGGGGGGGGGCAGATACGCAGTATTTT. Its translation is CASSQDPRSGGGADTQYF. This sequence joins TRBV4-1 and TRBJ2-3, with 10 bases fitting TRBD2. The germline CDR1 and CDR2 sequences are MGHRA and YSYEKL. CDR3 length equals 18 residues. The trim removed 0 bases at V and 4 bases at J, leaving 10 bases unmatched.

A note on this clonotype: An end of the junction differs from the germline gene, which may be a read error. The rearrangement joins TRBV3-1 to TRBJ1-4; 9 bases fit TRBD1. The CDR3 extends over 17 amino acids. The germline gives CDR1 LGHDT, CDR2 YNNKEL (reference sequence). CDR3 DNA: TGTGCCAGCAGCCAAGAACAGGGGGCACGTGGTAATGAAAAACTGGTTTTT. Translation: CASSQEQGARGNEKLVF.

The chain uses TRBV7-9 and TRBJ2-3, with 7 nucleotides matching TRBD1. Trimming cost V 0 bases and J 5 bases; bases outside gene matches: 2. The CDR3 is 14 residues long. Germline CDR1 and CDR2: SEHNR and FQNEAQ (reference sequence). The CDR3 loop is CASSLATGVDTQYF. CDR3 in DNA: TGTGCCAGCAGCTTAGCAACAGGGGTAGATACGCAGTATTTT.

V usage is TRBV6-5 and J usage is TRBJ2-1, with 8 bases that match TRBD1. There are 14 residues in the CDR3. V was clipped by 4 bases and J by 8 bases; unmatched bases: 7. The V gene's germline CDR1 is MNHEY and CDR2 SVGAGI. The DNA of the CDR3 is TGTGCCAGCAGTTGGTCGCAGGGGGCGTATGAGCAGTTCTTC. It is translated as CASSWSQGAYEQFF.

This clonotype was found a few times. The J gene is TRBJ2-1, the V gene TRBV27, with TRBD1 identical over 7 bases. This CDR3 region has 14 residues. The trim removed 6 bases at V and 6 bases at J, leaving 8 bases unmatched. From germline, CDR1 is MNHEY and CDR2 SMNVEV (reference sequence). The CDR3 region has the DNA TGTGCCAGCAGCGCGACAGGGTCGGTCAATGAGCAGTTCTTC. Translating gives CASSATGSVNEQFF.

This sequence joins TRBV2 and TRBJ2-1; TRBD2 aligns across 14 bases. This CDR3 region has 18 residues. V shed 11 bases and J 1 base; nucleotides not matched to a gene: 13. The V gene's germline CDR1 is SNHLY and CDR2 FYNNEI. The CDR3 here is CAFEGTSGRGGSYNEQFF. CDR3 nucleotide sequence: TGTGCCTTCGAAGGGACTAGCGGGAGAGGGGGTTCCTACAATGAGCAGTTCTTC.

The rearrangement links TRBV4-1 to TRBJ1-1; no firm D call. Germline V gene sequence: CDR1 MGHRA, CDR2 YSYEKL. V was clipped by 3 bases and J by 4 bases, with 12 bases between them. This CDR3 has 14 amino acids. This CDR3 is CASSHEDGLTEAFF. CDR3 DNA sequence: TGCGCCAGCAGCCATGAGGACGGCCTCACTGAAGCTTTCTTT.

This clonotype came up many times. This sequence joins TRBV7-8 and TRBJ2-1; 7 nucleotides agree with TRBD1. Germline CDR1 reads SGHVS; CDR2 reads FQNEAQ. This CDR3 region has 15 residues. With V trimmed by 1 base and J by 9 bases, 9 bases remained unmatched. In DNA form, the CDR3 reads TGTGCCAGCAGCTTAGATCACAGGGGAGACAGTGAGCAGTTCTTC. Translation gives CASSLDHRGDSEQFF.

This clonotype came up a few times. CDR3 amino acids: CATSRDNQGFNEQFF. The CDR3 DNA reads TGTGCCACCAGCAGAGATAACCAGGGTTTTAATGAGCAGTTCTTC. The V call is TRBV15, the J call TRBJ2-1; D may be TRBD1 (5 bases). Trimming pared 0 bases from V and 7 bases from J, leaving 13 bases between. CDR3 length: 15 amino acids. The V gene's germline CDR1 is LNHNV and CDR2 YYDKDF (reference sequence). The entire variable domain, with the rest obtained from reference TRBV15 and TRBJ2-1, is as follows: DAMVIQNPRYQVTQFGKPVTLSCSQTLNHNVMYWYQQKSSQAPKLLFHYYDKDFNNEADTPDNFQSRRPNTSFCFLDIRSPGLGDTAMYLCATSRDNQGFNEQFFGPGTRLTVL.

This clonotype has more than one count but fewer than ten. The rearrangement joins TRBV7-9 to TRBJ2-1; no clear D gene. CDR3 length equals 12 residues. The germline V gene has CDR1 SEHNR and CDR2 FQNEAQ (reference sequence). V dropped 5 bases and J dropped 10 bases, with 12 bases sitting between them. The CDR3 coding sequence is TGTGCCAGCAGCCTAATAACAATGGAGCAGTTCTTC. Translating gives CASSLITMEQFF.

The V call is TRBV6-4, the J call TRBJ2-1; D uncertain. Germline V gives CDR1 MRHNA, CDR2 SNTAGT. CDR3 length: 15 amino acids. Trimming cost V 0 bases and J 6 bases, with 12 bases left between them. CDR3 nucleotide sequence: TGTGCCAGCAGTGACTCGAAGGCAGCCCCCAATGAGCAGTTCTTC. Encoded protein: CASSDSKAAPNEQFF.

On this clonotype: One junction end disagrees with the germline gene, perhaps due to a read error. V is TRBV3-1 and J is TRBJ2-7; weak D call: TRBD2 (5 bases). The CDR3 is made up of 15 amino acids. The V gene's germline CDR1 is LGHDT and CDR2 YNNKEL (reference sequence). The CDR3 nucleotides read TGTGCCACCAGCCAAGACGGGGTGTTCTCCTACGAGCAGTACTTC. It encodes CATSQDGVFSYEQYF.

The CDR3 DNA follows: TGCAGTGCTAGAGGGGGTGGGAGGACAGATACGCAGTATTTT. Translating gives CSARGGGRTDTQYF. V is TRBV20-1 and J is TRBJ2-3; D is possibly TRBD2 (6 bases). The length of the CDR3 is 14 residues. Germline V lookup: CDR1 DFQATT, CDR2 SNEGSKA (reference sequence). Trimming took 1 base from V and 3 from J, leaving 11 bases between them.

Many counts were recorded for this clonotype. This chain uses TRBV5-1 with TRBJ2-5; perhaps D is TRBD1 or TRBD2 (5 bases each). This CDR3 contains 14 residues. The V end was cut by 6 bases, the J end by 1 base, with 13 bases between. CDR1 and CDR2 (germline): SGHRS, YFSETQ. CDR3 in amino acids: CASTGFGGQETQYF. The CDR3, as DNA: TGCGCCAGCACCGGTTTTGGGGGCCAAGAGACCCAGTACTTC. The complete variable domain, with remaining parts taken from reference TRBV5-1 and TRBJ2-5, reads KAGVTQTPRYLIKTRGQQVTLSCSPISGHRSVSWYQQTPGQGLQFLFEYFSETQRNKGNFPGRFSGRQFSNSRSEMNVSTLELGDSALYLCASTGFGGQETQYFGPGTRLLVL.

This clonotype was counted a few times. CDR3 coding DNA: TGTGCCAGCAGGTCAGGGGCTGGGTCGAACACTGAAGCTTTCTTT. Translated, it gives CASRSGAGSNTEAFF. The V call is TRBV21-1, the J call TRBJ1-1; TRBD1 is taken as the D call from the table, unchecked against the DNA. TRBV21-1 is a known pseudogene. The CDR3 runs 15 residues.

The chain has TRBV24-1 and TRBJ2-1, with a tentative D call TRBD1 (5 bases). The CDR3 has 15 residues. Deletions cut 8 bases from V and 2 bases from J, with 15 bases between. Germline V gene lookup returns CDR1 KGHDR and CDR2 SFDVKD. CDR3 coding DNA: TGTGCCACCAATGACCCCAGGGTCCCCTACAATGAGCAGTTCTTC. This gives the protein CATNDPRVPYNEQFF.

This clonotype was observed a few times. CDR3: CASSPVSGANVLTF. The CDR3 region has the DNA TGTGCCAGCAGTCCTGTCTCTGGGGCCAACGTCCTGACTTTC. The gene calls are TRBV28 and TRBJ2-6; unclear D gene. V shed 5 bases and J shed 0 bases, with 5 bases lying between them. The V gene's germline CDR1 is MDHEN and CDR2 SYDVKM. The CDR3 totals 14 residues.

This chain joins TRBV20-1 and TRBJ1-6, with D possibly being TRBD1 (5 bases). Germline CDR1 reads DFQATT; CDR2 reads SNEGSKA (reference sequence). V dropped 3 bases and J dropped 7 bases, with 13 bases sitting between them. CDR3 length: 14 residues. The CDR3 is CSASWTKDNSPLHF. CDR3 coding DNA: TGCAGTGCTAGCTGGACAAAAGACAATTCACCCCTCCACTTT.

This clonotype has only a few counts. The rearrangement joins TRBV7-9 to TRBJ1-1, with no clear D. Germline CDR1 SEHNR, CDR2 FQNEAQ (reference sequence). V was shortened by 5 bases and J by 6 bases, with 13 bases between the two germline ends. This CDR3 has 13 amino acids. The CDR3 protein is CASSGSLGPEAFF. CDR3 sequence (DNA): TGTGCCAGCAGCGGGTCCCTCGGGCCTGAAGCTTTCTTT.

This clonotype was counted a few times. The chain carries TRBV10-2 and TRBJ1-3; D remains ambiguous. The CDR3 loop spans 13 amino acids. The germline V and J ends were trimmed by 5 bases and 0 bases, with 5 bases remaining between them. Germline V gives CDR1 WSHSY, CDR2 SAAADI. The CDR3 loop is CASSRDSGNTIYF. CDR3 in DNA: TGCGCCAGCAGTAGGGACTCTGGAAACACCATATATTTT.

The sample holds many counts of this clonotype. The chain links TRBV28 to TRBJ2-1; tentatively, D is TRBD1 (5 bases). The ends were cut back, 5 bases at V and 0 bases at J, with 11 bases in the middle. There are 15 residues in the CDR3. Germline V CDR1 and CDR2: MDHEN, SYDVKM. The CDR3 nucleotides are TGTGCCAGCAGTATGACAGAGAGCTCCTACAATGAGCAGTTCTTC. Its translation: CASSMTESSYNEQFF.

This clonotype was detected ten times or more. V usage is TRBV15 and J usage is TRBJ2-3; D uncertain. V lost 3 bases, J lost 3 bases, and 7 bases lay in between. CDR1 and CDR2 (germline): LNHNV, YYDKDF (reference sequence). This CDR3 is built from 13 residues. The CDR3 sequence is CATSRVRTDTQYF. In DNA form, the CDR3 reads TGTGCCACCAGCAGGGTCAGGACAGATACGCAGTATTTT.

This clonotype was counted only a few times. V gene TRBV4-1 combines with J gene TRBJ1-2, with D possibly TRBD1 on 6 matching bases. V was cut by 5 bases and J by 8 bases, with 24 bases left in between. Germline V gene lookup returns CDR1 MGHRA and CDR2 YSYEKL. The CDR3 has 16 amino acids. The CDR3: CASSELPGHLPKGYTF. The CDR3 DNA reads as TGCGCCAGCAGCGAATTGCCGGGACACCTTCCGAAAGGCTACACCTTC.

Written as DNA, the CDR3 is TGCAGTGCTAGAGATCCGGGTCTAGCGGTCCTCGGCTCCTACGAGCAGTACTTC. Its protein is CSARDPGLAVLGSYEQYF. This chain uses TRBV20-1 with TRBJ2-7; 7 bases agree with TRBD2. The germline V gene has CDR1 DFQATT and CDR2 SNEGSKA (reference sequence). This CDR3 is built from 18 residues. With 0 bases clipped from V and 0 bases from J, the junction kept 14 bases outside the gene matches.